The source of this T cell receptor beta chain is a study of blood T cell repertoires in COVID-19. On the study more broadly: Sample material is recorded as cDNA or gDNA derived from T cells, B-cell-depleted T cells, or PBMCs.

Produced via immunoSEQ multiplex PCR; TCRdb's table is partial and in-frame only. In the table there are 260,000 or so clones, around 84% of which are singletons. The V gene's germline CDR1 is LGHNA and CDR2 YSLEER. With V trimmed by 3 bases and J by 6 bases, 9 bases remained unmatched. The CDR3 consists of 16 residues. This study enrolled people aged 18 to 89 from roughly 24 US geographic areas. Cohort assignment relied on participant-reported clinical history. Sequenced input: PBMCs or T cells enriched from blood (not recorded which). The TCR originated in a woman between 50 and 59 years old who had recovered from COVID-19. V is TRBV4-3 and J is TRBJ2-2, with TRBD1 matching 8 bases. The DNA for the CDR3 is TGCGCCAGCAGCCACGCCGCCAGGGGGCTAGCCGGGGAGCTGTTTTTT. Its translation: CASSHAARGLAGELFF.